This T cell receptor beta chain was identified during a study of blood T cells in healthy people across ages. Whole-study findings and limits: When one million T cells were used, diversity estimates were thought to be underestimates. There were more naive CD4+ cells and higher diversity in long-lived donors than in aged donors.

With respect to this clonotype: Its cognate antigen is unknown.

Together with a sample-barcoded 5' primer, a J-beta primer mix was included in a second PCR lasting roughly 6 to 12 cycles. Tags on each cDNA molecule came from a template-switch adaptor with 12 random nucleotides. TCRdb called the 5' RACE reads again in MiXCR, with one record for every CDR3 protein. This table has around 1.5 million distinct CDR3 sequences, 30% to 40% appearing once. The sequence came from a woman aged 25 to 39 in good health. Sequencing was performed on blood.

The CDR3 DNA reads as TGTGCCACCACCCCACAGGACCAAGAGACCCAGTACTTC. This gives the protein CATTPQDQETQYF. The chain has TRBV25-1 and TRBJ2-5, with D possibly TRBD1 on 5 matching bases. Trimming removed 10 bases at V and 0 bases at J, with 12 bases between. This CDR3 spans 13 amino acids. Germline CDR1 MGHDK, CDR2 SYGVNS.